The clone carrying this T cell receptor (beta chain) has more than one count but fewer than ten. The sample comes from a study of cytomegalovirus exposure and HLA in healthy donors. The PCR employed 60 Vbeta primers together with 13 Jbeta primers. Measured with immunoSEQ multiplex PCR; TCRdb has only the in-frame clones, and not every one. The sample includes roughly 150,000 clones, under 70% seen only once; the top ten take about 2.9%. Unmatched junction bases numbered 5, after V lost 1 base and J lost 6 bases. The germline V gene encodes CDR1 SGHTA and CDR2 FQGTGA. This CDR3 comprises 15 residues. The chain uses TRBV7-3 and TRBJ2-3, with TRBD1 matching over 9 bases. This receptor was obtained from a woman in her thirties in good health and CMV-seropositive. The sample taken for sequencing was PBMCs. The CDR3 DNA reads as TGTGCCAGCAGCTTAAACAGGGGGCTGGAGGATACGCAGTATTTT. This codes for CASSLNRGLEDTQYF. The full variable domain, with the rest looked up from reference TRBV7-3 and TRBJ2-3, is GAGVSQTPSNKVTEKGKYVELRCDPISGHTALYWYRQSLGQGPEFLIYFQGTGAADDSGLPNDRFFAVRPEGSVSTLKIQRTERGDSAVYLCASSLNRGLEDTQYFGPGTRLTVL.